Each of the 17 T cell receptor beta chains below was sequenced from the same sample in a study of blood T cell repertoires in COVID-19 (dated by TCRdb to 2019 to 2021). Library generation was performed with the immunoSEQ multiplex PCR assay. TCRdb obtained this table from immuneACCESS and retained in-frame rearrangements with V and J assigned. These tables miss some clones; where compared with another copy, unresolved V genes account for less than half of the shortfall, and the remainder is unexplained. For this sample there are approximately 260,000 clones; roughly three quarters appear just once. 3% to 4% of the sample is in the top ten clones. The specimen sequenced was peripheral blood. These receptors came from a woman aged 40 to 55 with active or convalescent COVID-19.

This chain joins TRBV3-1 (or the pseudogene TRBV3-2) and TRBJ1-1; D is possibly TRBD1 (6 bases). CDR1 and CDR2 (germline): LGHDT, YNNKEL (reference sequence). V lost 4 bases and J 11 bases, leaving 14 bases between the germline ends. This CDR3 comprises 12 residues. The CDR3, as DNA: TGTGCCAGCAGCCTTAGGGCAGGGGAGGCTTTCTTT. Residues: CASSLRAGEAFF.

The rearrangement links TRBV12-3 or TRBV12-4 to TRBJ2-1, with D uncertain. The CDR3 has 11 residues. V was cut by 5 bases and J by 8 bases, with 7 bases left in between. The CDR3 is CASSPVDEQFF. In nucleotides, the CDR3 is TGTGCCAGCAGTCCAGTGGATGAGCAGTTCTTC.

CDR3 sequence reads: CASSHRTNEKLFF. For the CDR3, the DNA is TGTGCCAGCAGCCACCGAACTAATGAAAAACTGTTTTTT. The chain uses TRBV3-1 (or the pseudogene TRBV3-2) and TRBJ1-4, with unresolved D. V was shortened by 3 bases and J by 1 base, with 3 bases between the two germline ends. The CDR3 runs 13 residues. In germline, CDR1 is LGHDT, CDR2 YNNKEL (reference sequence).

The chain has TRBV3-1 (or the pseudogene TRBV3-2) and TRBJ2-1; perhaps TRBD2 as D (5 bases). Germline lookup yields CDR1 LGHDT and CDR2 YNNKEL (reference sequence). This CDR3 has 12 residues. V gave up 5 bases and J gave up 12 bases, with 14 bases separating them. The CDR3, as DNA: TGTGCCAGCAGCAGTAGCTTCCGGGGGCAGTTCTTC. Translating gives CASSSSFRGQFF.

This clone was recorded many times. The junction departs from the called germline gene at one end, perhaps through a read error. The chain combines TRBV3-1 (or the pseudogene TRBV3-2) with TRBJ2-5; D unresolved. Germline CDR1 reads LGHDT; CDR2 reads YNNKEL (reference sequence). CDR3 length equals 13 residues. CDR3 amino acids: CASSQQAQGTQYF. The CDR3 DNA reads TGTGCCAGCAGCCAACAGGCCCAAGGGACCCAGTACTTC.

The V call is TRBV2, the J call TRBJ2-4; the match to TRBD2 covers 14 bases. CDR1 and CDR2 from the germline V gene are SNHLY and FYNNEI. The CDR3 is made up of 17 amino acids. Germline trimming cut 7 bases from V and 6 bases from J; bases unmatched to any gene: 11. DNA for the CDR3: TGTGCCAGCAACCTCGGACTAGCGGGGGGCACGAGAAACATTCAGTACTTC. Its translation is CASNLGLAGGTRNIQYF.

CDR3 loop: CASSIGGTTNEKLFF. DNA for the CDR3: TGTGCCAGTAGTATAGGAGGCACAACTAATGAAAAACTGTTTTTT. The rearrangement links TRBV19 to TRBJ1-4; D is unclear. Germline V gives CDR1 LNHDA, CDR2 SQIVND (reference sequence). The CDR3 extends over 15 amino acids. Trimming took 1 base from V and 0 from J, leaving 6 bases between them.

The chain carries TRBV12-3 or TRBV12-4 and TRBJ1-1; D is unclear. This CDR3 contains 13 residues. V was trimmed by 3 bases and J by 1 base, leaving 6 bases between them. The CDR3 here is CASSFVRNTEAFF. The CDR3 DNA is TGTGCCAGCAGTTTCGTCCGGAACACTGAAGCTTTCTTT.

The chain is built from TRBV5-5 and TRBJ1-6; 9 nucleotides agree with TRBD1. V gave up 2 bases and J gave up 7 bases; unmatched junction bases: 7. Germline V CDR1 and CDR2: SGHKS, YYEKEE (reference sequence). The CDR3 contains 16 residues. The CDR3: CASSLIPGQGNSPLHF. The CDR3 DNA sequence: TGTGCCAGCAGCTTAATACCGGGACAGGGCAATTCACCCCTCCACTTT.

Remarks on this clone: As the CDR3 is not closed by the conserved phenylalanine or tryptophan, this likely results from a read error. The DNA is left out, because the CDR3 cannot be placed on it with certainty; the CDR3 is given as TCRdb lists it. The chain links TRBV5-6 to TRBJ1-1. Germline CDR1 is SGHDT and CDR2 is YYEEEE. The CDR3 is made up of 11 amino acids, end residues included. CDR3 amino acids: CASSLGPRCSL.

The chain couples TRBV27 to TRBJ2-7; 10 nucleotides line up with TRBD2. The CDR3 has 17 amino acids. Germline V gene sequence: CDR1 MNHEY, CDR2 SMNVEV (reference sequence). V trimming: 2 bases; J trimming: 5 bases; junction bases outside the gene matches: 12. CDR3 protein: CASSLRPHLAGVNEQYF. As DNA, the CDR3 is TGTGCCAGCAGTTTACGCCCGCATCTAGCGGGGGTGAACGAGCAGTACTTC.

This clone was counted a few times. CDR3 region: CASSSQGENTEAFF. CDR3 in DNA: TGCGCCAGCAGCTCACAGGGGGAGAACACTGAAGCTTTCTTT. The chain links TRBV5-1 to TRBJ1-1, with TRBD1 identical over 8 bases. Germline V gene lookup returns CDR1 SGHRS and CDR2 YFSETQ. Losses at the gene ends were 3 bases for V and 1 base for J; bases not matched to a gene: 2. This CDR3 has 14 amino acids.

The CDR3 sequence: CASSRRGKDYGYTF. The CDR3 DNA reads TGTGCCAGTAGCCGAAGGGGGAAAGACTATGGCTACACCTTC. The chain is built from TRBV19 and TRBJ1-2, with D maybe TRBD1 (6 bases). Germline V gene sequence: CDR1 LNHDA, CDR2 SQIVND (reference sequence). This CDR3 is 14 amino acids long. The V end was cut by 6 bases, the J end by 3 bases, with 14 bases between.

This clone appeared a single time. The chain couples TRBV7-9 to TRBJ1-4, with 9 bases fitting TRBD1. CDR3 length: 17 residues. With 4 bases clipped from V and 2 bases from J, the junction kept 8 bases outside the gene matches. The germline gives CDR1 SEHNR, CDR2 FQNEAQ (reference sequence). This chain's CDR3 is CASSSGTGFRTNEKLFF. The CDR3 DNA reads TGTGCCAGCAGCTCCGGGACAGGGTTTCGGACTAATGAAAAACTGTTTTTT.

In nucleotides, the CDR3 is TGTGCCAGCAGCTTAAAGGGACTAGCGGGGTTCACCGGGGAGCTGTTTTTT. Translation: CASSLKGLAGFTGELFF. The chain combines TRBV7-3 with TRBJ2-2; 13 positions match TRBD2. The V gene's germline CDR1 is SGHTA and CDR2 FQGTGA. V lost 1 base and J lost 4; bases outside the gene matches: 3. The CDR3 is 17 amino acids.

This chain links TRBV6-5 with TRBJ1-5; 10 bases align to TRBD1. CDR3 size: 16 residues. Germline V gene sequence: CDR1 MNHEY, CDR2 SVGAGI. V lost 0 bases, J lost 2 bases, and 1 base stayed unmatched. CDR3 protein: CASSYSGTGGNQPQHF. The CDR3 DNA is TGTGCCAGCAGTTACTCGGGGACAGGGGGCAATCAGCCCCAGCATTTT.

The chain is built from TRBV10-1 and TRBJ1-2; TRBD1 matches 7 bases. The CDR3 contains 13 residues. Germline CDR1 is WNHNN and CDR2 is SYGVQD (reference sequence). V shed 6 bases and J 4 bases; nucleotides not matched to a gene: 5. The CDR3 loop reads CASSPGGSYGYTF. The CDR3 DNA is TGCGCCAGCAGCCCAGGGGGTTCCTATGGCTACACCTTC.